This T cell receptor beta chain was retrieved from a study of human T cells and chemical hapten exposure. Findings and caveats of the study: Expanded TCRs grouped into significantly more large CDR3 similarity clusters than controls produced. With DPC sensitization, TCRs exceeding 1 in 1000 frequency showed no change.

The junction had 10 bases not matched to a gene; V was cut back by 6 bases and J by 7 bases. The CDR3 runs 15 residues. CDR1 is MNHNS and CDR2 is SASEGT in the germline V gene. Per the original methods: Samples had a median of around 96,000 TCRs, ranging roughly 20,000 to 700,000. TCRdb re-analysed the RACE reads in MiXCR, keeping a single row per CDR3 protein. What appears here as the V and J calls and clone size reflects TCRdb's work, not the paper's. The repertoire consists of about 270,000 distinct CDR3 sequences, with 7.5% to 8% occurring once and the leading ten covering about 1.1%. Time point of the sample: pre-sensitization, week 0. Documented treatment: therapeutic diphenylcyclopropenone sensitization with weekly scalp DPC. Each donor was an alopecia patient between 18 and 70 years of age who qualified for DPC. There are many counts of this clonotype. Its specificity is not known.

This specimen was whole blood, taken in connection with sensitization to the hapten diphenylcyclopropenone (DPC). V gene TRBV6-1 combines with J gene TRBJ1-5, with 9 bases that match TRBD1. The origin of this receptor is a man younger than 35 with alopecia areata. Some clones in this sample may be carry-over from other donors' samples. The CDR3 is CASRANRGLRQPQHF. The CDR3 DNA is TGTGCCAGCAGAGCAAACAGGGGGCTTCGGCAGCCCCAGCATTTT.